This passage covers 20 T cell receptor beta chains from one sample sequenced in a study of T cell responses to AZD1222 COVID-19 vaccine (dated by TCRdb to the early 2020s). The library was produced with the immunoSEQ multiplex PCR assay. TCRdb holds this immuneACCESS table with in-frame rearrangements only. Some clones are missing; in checked studies, unresolved V genes explain under half, and the rest has no known cause. The sample records 85,000 to 90,000 clones, about 86% of which are singletons. The ten top clones hold 10% of the sample. In the paper's terms, the time point label means: baseline before first vaccination. The sample's treatment or condition label is to be understood as: meningococcal conjugate vaccine given as trial control. The specimen was peripheral blood, collected on day 0 of MenACWY control vaccination. Receptors originate from an adult in good health.

The chain links TRBV10-3 to TRBJ1-2, with D tentatively TRBD1 (5 bases). CDR1 is ENHRY and CDR2 is SYGVKD in the germline V gene. Trimming cost V 8 bases and J 0 bases, with 16 bases left between them. The CDR3 has 15 residues. This chain's CDR3 is CAIGRDGDSNYGYTF. CDR3 bases: TGTGCCATCGGGAGGGACGGAGATTCTAACTATGGCTACACCTTC.

V and J are TRBV6-5 and TRBJ2-4, with 11 bases matching TRBD1. This CDR3 has 16 residues. The germline V gene has CDR1 MNHEY and CDR2 SVGAGI. The V gene end was trimmed by 4 bases and the J gene end by 1 base; junction bases not matched to a gene: 3. CDR3 DNA: TGTGCCAGCAGTTCCGGACAGGGGGCGGCCAAAAACATTCAGTACTTC. Translating gives CASSSGQGAAKNIQYF.

The chain links TRBV7-6 to TRBJ1-2; 10 bases align to TRBD1. The V gene's germline CDR1 is SGHVS and CDR2 FNYEAQ. V was clipped by 4 bases and J by 10 bases; unmatched bases: 6. This CDR3 is built from 13 residues. The CDR3 coding sequence is TGTGCCAGCAGCTGGGGGGACAGGGGTCTCTACACCTTC. Protein sequence: CASSWGDRGLYTF.

The chain couples TRBV2 to TRBJ2-7; D may be TRBD2 (5 bases). V was pared by 11 bases and J by 3 bases, with 11 bases between. Germline V gives CDR1 SNHLY, CDR2 FYNNEI. The CDR3 is 11 amino acids. The CDR3 is CAGSSGYEQYF. CDR3 in DNA: TGTGCCGGCTCCAGCGGCTACGAGCAGTACTTC.

J is TRBJ1-5 and V is TRBV7-2; 7 bases fit TRBD1. V was pared by 1 base and J by 3 bases, with 6 bases of the junction left unmatched. Germline lookup yields CDR1 SGHTA and CDR2 FQGNSA. The CDR3 spans 16 residues. The CDR3 loop is CASSLGGGRYNQPQHF. CDR3 sequence (DNA): TGTGCCAGCAGCTTAGGAGGGGGCAGATACAATCAGCCCCAGCATTTT.

The chain couples TRBV4-2 to TRBJ1-1; D remains ambiguous. Germline CDR1 reads LGHNA; CDR2 reads YNFKEQ. V lost 0 bases and J lost 4, with 15 bases in between. The CDR3 is 16 amino acids. The CDR3: CASSQDDGWVSTEAFF. The CDR3 DNA is TGTGCCAGCAGCCAAGATGACGGATGGGTAAGCACTGAAGCTTTCTTT.

This clone was recorded a few times. The J gene is TRBJ1-6, the V gene TRBV6-5, with 9 positions matching TRBD1. This CDR3 comprises 14 residues. V gave up 7 bases and J gave up 7 bases; unmatched junction bases: 5. The germline V gene encodes CDR1 MNHEY and CDR2 SVGAGI. The CDR3 bases are TGTGCCAGCATTCCGGGACAGGGAAATTCACCCCTCCACTTT. Residues: CASIPGQGNSPLHF.

With regard to this clone: Mismatch with germline at one junction end may stem from a read error. V usage is TRBV7-2 and J usage is TRBJ2-4, with 12 bases lining up with TRBD2. The CDR3 length is 15 residues. The germline V gene encodes CDR1 SGHTA and CDR2 FQGNSA. Here the CDR3 DNA reads TGTGCCAGCAGCCTAGCGGGGGGGCCCGAAAACATTCAGTACTTC. This sequence encodes CASSLAGGPENIQYF.

This clone was detected a few times. V and J are TRBV5-1 and TRBJ1-2, with D perhaps matching TRBD1 (6 bases). The CDR3 loop spans 13 amino acids. With 4 bases removed from V and 7 bases from J, the gap between germline ends came to 14 bases. Germline CDR1 reads SGHRS; CDR2 reads YFSETQ. CDR3 sequence reads: CASSRGQTGGYTF. As DNA, the CDR3 is TGCGCCAGCAGCCGAGGACAGACCGGTGGCTACACCTTC.

The J gene is TRBJ2-2, the V gene TRBV3-1 (or the pseudogene TRBV3-2), with 9 bases identical to TRBD1. The CDR3 has 15 residues. V lost 4 bases and J lost 4; bases outside the gene matches: 4. CDR1 and CDR2 (germline): LGHDT, YNNKEL (reference sequence). The CDR3 DNA follows: TGTGCCAGCAGCCGACGACAGGGGGGCACCGGGGAGCTGTTTTTT. It codes for CASSRRQGGTGELFF.

This clone was seen only a few times. This chain uses TRBV5-6 with TRBJ1-6; TRBD1 is a possible D gene (5 bases). This CDR3 is built from 16 residues. The germline CDR1 and CDR2 sequences are SGHDT and YYEEEE. Trimming took 3 bases from V and 10 from J, leaving 20 bases between them. CDR3 sequence: CASSSIWDLGFSPLHF. The CDR3 bases are TGTGCCAGCAGCTCCATATGGGACCTCGGCTTCTCACCCCTCCACTTT.

J is TRBJ1-2 and V is TRBV19; D not certain. Germline assignment: CDR1 LNHDA and CDR2 SQIVND (reference sequence). Trimming removed 10 bases from V and 3 bases from J, with 18 bases in between. There are 14 residues in the CDR3. CDR3 loop: CATMVLGEDYGYTF. The DNA for the CDR3 is TGTGCCACCATGGTGCTCGGGGAGGACTATGGCTACACCTTC.

V is TRBV30 and J is TRBJ2-6; a possible D gene is TRBD1 (6 bases). The V and J ends lost 8 bases and 2 bases respectively, with 13 bases between them. In germline, CDR1 is GTSNPN, CDR2 SVGIG (reference sequence). CDR3 size: 14 residues. The chain's CDR3 is CAAQGSTGANVLTF. The CDR3 DNA reads as TGTGCCGCACAGGGTTCAACTGGGGCCAACGTCCTGACTTTC.

This sequence joins TRBV6-5 and TRBJ1-5; no clear D. The germline V and J ends were trimmed by 6 bases and 9 bases, with 9 bases remaining between them. The CDR3 length is 11 residues. CDR1 and CDR2 from the germline V gene are MNHEY and SVGAGI. DNA of the CDR3: TGTGCCAGCAGGACTGTATGGCCCCAGCATTTT. This encodes CASRTVWPQHF.

The chain joins TRBV19 to TRBJ2-3; TRBD2 matches at 11 bases. The CDR3 has 15 amino acids. Germline V gene data show CDR1 as LNHDA and CDR2 as SQIVND (reference sequence). J lost 1 base, V lost 5 bases, and 2 bases had no gene match. The CDR3, as DNA: TGTGCCAGTAGTCCACTAGCGGGGGGCACAGATACGCAGTATTTT. Translating gives CASSPLAGGTDTQYF.

The genes are TRBV4-2 and TRBJ2-3; 7 positions match TRBD2. Losses at the gene ends were 5 bases for V and 2 bases for J; bases not matched to a gene: 7. Germline assignment: CDR1 LGHNA and CDR2 YNFKEQ. This CDR3 comprises 15 residues. CDR3 in amino acids: CASSYTGGITDTQYF. The CDR3 DNA sequence: TGTGCCAGCAGCTACACGGGGGGAATCACAGATACGCAGTATTTT.

The rearrangement joins TRBV5-8 to TRBJ1-4, with 8 bases fitting TRBD1. The V gene's germline CDR1 is SGHTS and CDR2 YDEGEE. V lost 0 bases to trimming and J lost 0 bases; unmatched junction nucleotides: 4. The CDR3 extends over 17 amino acids. The CDR3 DNA sequence: TGTGCCAGCAGCTTGGTCAGGGGGCGGTCAACTAATGAAAAACTGTTTTTT. It specifies CASSLVRGRSTNEKLFF.

The CDR3 reads CASSPADFYSYEQFF. The CDR3 nucleotides read TGTGCCAGCAGTCCGGCAGATTTTTATTCTTATGAGCAGTTCTTC. The chain uses TRBV28 and TRBJ2-1; D remains ambiguous. CDR1 and CDR2 (germline): MDHEN, SYDVKM. CDR3 size: 15 residues. The V gene lost 5 bases and the J gene lost 8 bases, with 19 bases spanning the gap.

This chain uses TRBV5-1 with TRBJ1-2; perhaps TRBD1 as D (5 bases). This CDR3 region has 12 residues. Germline CDR1 is SGHRS and CDR2 is YFSETQ. Trimming pared 3 bases from V and 5 bases from J, leaving 8 bases between. In DNA form, the CDR3 reads TGCGCCAGCAGCTATACAGGTTATGGCTACACCTTC. This sequence encodes CASSYTGYGYTF. Complete variable domain (other parts from reference TRBV5-1 and TRBJ1-2): KAGVTQTPRYLIKTRGQQVTLSCSPISGHRSVSWYQQTPGQGLQFLFEYFSETQRNKGNFPGRFSGRQFSNSRSEMNVSTLELGDSALYLCASSYTGYGYTFGSGTRLTVV.

This chain joins TRBV11-2 and TRBJ1-1; D may be TRBD1 (5 bases). V was cut by 4 bases and J by 4 bases, with 10 bases left in between. CDR3 size: 13 residues. Germline lookup yields CDR1 SGHAT and CDR2 FQNNGV. The CDR3 bases are TGTGCCAGCAGCTCTGGGGGTTCCACTGAAGCTTTCTTT. Translation: CASSSGGSTEAFF.